The rows below give T cell receptor beta chains drawn from one sample of a study of vaccination and CD4 T cells after COVID-19. For these receptors, no antigen is known. TCRdb processed the PCR reads anew with MiXCR; each CDR3 protein has one entry. Here the sample spans 12,000 or so distinct CDR3 sequences, roughly 75% being singletons. Sequencing input: CD4+ T cells from blood, cultured in vitro. These receptors came from a human donor who had recovered from COVID-19. CDR3s include the opening cysteine and the closing phenylalanine or tryptophan. D genes are given only for firm matches. Where a row states a size, it is once, few, many or the class of an expanded clone; other rows omit it.

d_call	clone_size	j_call	v_call	cdr3_nt	cdr3_aa
-	-	TRBJ1-1	TRBV5-1	TGCGCCAGCAGCTTGGCTGGGGGGGCTCTGGGCACTGAAGCTTTCTTT	CASSLAGGALGTEAFF
-	-	TRBJ1-6	TRBV25-1	TGTGCCAGCAGTTCCCCGACTAGGCCGAATTCACCCCTCCACTTT	CASSSPTRPNSPLHF
-	-	TRBJ2-3	TRBV7-9	TGTGCCAGCAGCTTAGGACAGACCACAGATACGCAGTATTTT	CASSLGQTTDTQYF
TRBD1	-	TRBJ1-1	TRBV6-1	TGTGCCAGCAGGGGGGACAGGGCCTTGAACACTGAAGCTTTCTTT	CASRGDRALNTEAFF
TRBD1	-	TRBJ1-1	TRBV28	TGTGCCAGCAGTTTACGGGACAGGGGTGCTTTCTTT	CASSLRDRGAFF
TRBD2	-	TRBJ2-4	TRBV4-2	TGTGCCAGCAGCCCCCGGACTAGCGGGATACTAGCCAAAAACATTCAGTACTTC	CASSPRTSGILAKNIQYF
-	-	TRBJ1-2	TRBV20-1	TGCAGTGCTAGAGAACCCGCTTATGGCTACACCTTC	CSAREPAYGYTF
TRBD1	once	TRBJ2-7	TRBV11-3	TGTGCCAGCAGCCTCCAATCAGGGGGCTTTGAGCAGTACTTC	CASSLQSGGFEQYF
-	-	TRBJ1-5	TRBV19	TGTGCCAGTACCGCAATGGAAGGGAGCAATCAGCCCCAGCATTTT	CASTAMEGSNQPQHF
TRBD1	-	TRBJ1-2	TRBV4-2	TGTGCCAGCAGCCAAGACCTACAGGGGGTCTATGGCTACACCTTC	CASSQDLQGVYGYTF
-	-	TRBJ1-2	TRBV15	TGTGCCACCAGCAGAGGGTTTAACTATGGCTACACCTTC	CATSRGFNYGYTF
-	-	TRBJ1-6	TRBV12-3/TRBV12-4	TGTGCCAGCAGTCCCGAAGGGCCGTATTCACCCCTCCACTTT	CASSPEGPYSPLHF
-	-	TRBJ1-5	TRBV7-2	TGTGCCAGCAGCCCCACTTCCAGGGAGCCCCAGCATTTT	CASSPTSREPQHF
-	-	TRBJ2-3	TRBV6-5	TGTGCCAGCAGTTACCCCGGAAGAAATACGCAGTATTTT	CASSYPGRNTQYF